This T cell receptor beta chain derives from a study of blood T cell repertoires in COVID-19. Study at large: Collection of acute and convalescent COVID-19 samples took place in the United States, Italy and Spain. T cells, B-cell-depleted T cells, or PBMCs provided the cDNA or gDNA that served as material.

As handled by the study authors: By means of reference gene primer amplification, nucleated cell counts were estimated. Method: immunoSEQ multiplex PCR; TCRdb's copy keeps in-frame clones and lacks some. V, J and clone size are those of that table, while D and trimming were read from the DNA. The repertoire holds around 81,000 clones, with roughly 82% as singletons. The specimen sequenced was peripheral blood. This clonotype originated in a human donor in a cohort sampled during active COVID-19.

The CDR3, as DNA: TGTGCCAGCAGCCCCAGACAGATGACGGCCAATGAGCAGTTCTTC. This sequence encodes CASSPRQMTANEQFF. The chain is built from TRBV2 and TRBJ2-1, with a tentative D call TRBD1 (5 bases). The V end lost 6 bases, the J end lost 6 bases, and 18 bases lay between the germline ends. CDR1 and CDR2 (germline): SNHLY, FYNNEI. The CDR3 length is 15 residues.